The 13 T cell receptor beta chains presented below share a single source sample, sequenced in a study of T cells in Graves' hyperthyroidism and ophthalmopathy. Amplification targeted TCR beta CDR3 regions from RNA transcripts. The HTBI primer set drove a first-round RT-PCR of the TCR CDR3. MiXCR, applied by TCRdb to the multiplex PCR reads, yields one record per CDR3 protein. The data contain under 800,000 distinct CDR3 sequences, about 15% of them singletons. Sequenced input: blood. The receptors were sampled from a woman under 30 with Graves' hyperthyroidism.

The genes are TRBV12-3 or TRBV12-4 and TRBJ2-1, with 7 bases lining up with TRBD1. The CDR3 has 15 amino acids. The V gene end was trimmed by 6 bases and the J gene end by 3 bases; junction bases not matched to a gene: 8. The CDR3 protein is CASSPRDSLYNEQFF. CDR3 nucleotides: TGTGCCAGCAGCCCCCGGGACAGTCTCTACAATGAGCAGTTCTTC.

This chain links TRBV13 with TRBJ2-1; maybe TRBD2 (6 bases). Germline values: CDR1 PRHDT, CDR2 FYEKMQ (reference sequence). V was cut by 5 bases and J by 4 bases, with 24 bases left in between. This CDR3 contains 18 residues. The CDR3 region is CASSPGVGGTPGYNEQFF. CDR3 DNA sequence: TGTGCCAGCAGCCCTGGGGTGGGCGGGACCCCTGGATACAATGAGCAGTTCTTC.

This clonotype was detected ten times or more. The genes are TRBV6-2 or TRBV6-3 and TRBJ2-1; 8 nucleotides match TRBD2. Germline V lookup: CDR1 MNHEY, CDR2 SVGEGT. After removal of 0 bases from V and 7 bases from J, the junction contained 2 bases not matched to a gene. This CDR3 is built from 14 residues. The CDR3 reads CASSYSGRGNEQFF. CDR3 coding DNA: TGTGCCAGCAGTTACTCCGGGAGGGGGAATGAGCAGTTCTTC.

This clonotype was found a few times. The chain carries TRBV19 and TRBJ2-1; 10 bases match TRBD2. Unmatched junction bases numbered 5, after V lost 4 bases and J lost 8 bases. The CDR3 is made up of 14 amino acids. The V gene's germline CDR1 is LNHDA and CDR2 SQIVND (reference sequence). The CDR3 loop is CASSTAGGPHEQFF. CDR3 bases: TGTGCCAGTAGTACAGCGGGAGGGCCACATGAGCAGTTCTTC.

This clonotype was counted at least ten times. This chain links TRBV11-2 with TRBJ2-2; D ambiguous. Germline V gene data show CDR1 as SGHAT and CDR2 as FQNNGV. CDR3 length: 14 amino acids. V lost 5 bases, J lost 3 bases, and 10 bases lay in between. This CDR3 reads CASSHWADTGELFF. The CDR3, as DNA: TGTGCCAGCAGCCACTGGGCGGACACCGGGGAGCTGTTTTTT.

The chain uses TRBV10-3 and TRBJ1-4; maybe TRBD1 (6 bases). This CDR3 contains 16 residues. The V end was cut by 4 bases, the J end by 2 bases, with 14 bases between. Germline CDR1 reads ENHRY; CDR2 reads SYGVKD. The DNA for the CDR3 is TGTGCCATCAGTGGGGGGCCGGGAGTGACTAATGAAAAACTGTTTTTT. It translates to CAISGGPGVTNEKLFF.

This clonotype has ten or more counts. This chain connects TRBV6-5 to TRBJ1-1; D gene ambiguous. This CDR3 has 13 residues. In germline, CDR1 is MNHEY, CDR2 SVGAGI. Trimming took off 0 bases at V and 6 bases at J, with 8 bases between the two ends. CDR3: CASSYSPTAEAFF. Written as DNA, the CDR3 is TGTGCCAGCAGTTACTCGCCGACGGCTGAAGCTTTCTTT.

This clonotype showed up many times. The chain combines TRBV12-3 or TRBV12-4 with TRBJ1-1; 9 bases agree with TRBD1. The CDR3 is 13 amino acids. V lost 6 bases to trimming and J lost 5 bases; unmatched junction nucleotides: 4. The CDR3 here is CASRDRGGTEAFF. In nucleotides, the CDR3 is TGTGCCAGCAGGGACAGGGGAGGAACTGAAGCTTTCTTT.

This clonotype was seen ten or more times. CDR3 bases: TGTGCCAGCAGCATCAGACAGGGTTGGAATGAGCAGTTCTTC. This encodes CASSIRQGWNEQFF. The genes are TRBV11-3 and TRBJ2-1; 7 bases align to TRBD1. Germline values: CDR1 SGHNT, CDR2 YENEEA. The J segment lost 7 bases and the V segment lost 5 bases, leaving 8 bases of the junction unmatched. The length of the CDR3 is 14 residues.

J is TRBJ1-1 and V is TRBV28; D unclear. This CDR3 spans 15 amino acids. V lost 1 base and J lost 3, with 12 bases in between. CDR1 is MDHEN, CDR2 SYDVKM, per germline. CDR3 bases: TGTGCCAGCAGTTTATCTGGGTGGGTGGACACTGAAGCTTTCTTT. Amino acids: CASSLSGWVDTEAFF.

This chain joins TRBV19 and TRBJ1-2, with TRBD1 matching 7 bases. The CDR3 contains 15 residues. The germline V gene encodes CDR1 LNHDA and CDR2 SQIVND (reference sequence). J was trimmed by 6 bases and V by 3 bases; bases with no gene match: 10. CDR3 coding DNA: TGTGCCAGTAGTATTAATCCAGGGGGTGCTGATGGCTACACCTTC. Protein: CASSINPGGADGYTF.

The J gene is TRBJ1-3, the V gene TRBV9; D not resolved. Germline V gene sequence: CDR1 SGDLS, CDR2 YYNGEE. The CDR3 contains 15 residues. Trimming removed 0 bases from V and 0 bases from J, with 7 bases in between. Written as DNA, the CDR3 is TGTGCCAGCAGCGTAGCACACCGCTCTGGAAACACCATATATTTT. Its protein product is CASSVAHRSGNTIYF.

This clonotype was counted many times. The V gene is TRBV20-1, the J gene TRBJ2-3; TRBD2 matches at 11 bases. The V segment lost 5 bases and the J segment 8 bases; nucleotides outside the gene matches: 12. Germline values: CDR1 DFQATT, CDR2 SNEGSKA (reference sequence). This CDR3 has 15 amino acids. In nucleotides, the CDR3 is TGCAGTGCTCGACTAGCGGGGACTAAACACGTTACGCAGTATTTT. It codes for CSARLAGTKHVTQYF.